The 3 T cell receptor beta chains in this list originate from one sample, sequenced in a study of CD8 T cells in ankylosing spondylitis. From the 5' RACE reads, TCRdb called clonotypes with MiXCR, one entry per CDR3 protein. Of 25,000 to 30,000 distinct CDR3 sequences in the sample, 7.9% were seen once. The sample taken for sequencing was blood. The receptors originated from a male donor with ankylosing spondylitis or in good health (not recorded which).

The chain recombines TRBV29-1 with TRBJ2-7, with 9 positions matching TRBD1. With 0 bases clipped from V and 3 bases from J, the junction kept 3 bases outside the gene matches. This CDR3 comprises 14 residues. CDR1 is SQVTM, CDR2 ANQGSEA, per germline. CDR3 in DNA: TGCAGCGTTGAAGAGGACAGGGGTTACTACGAGCAGTACTTC. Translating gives CSVEEDRGYYEQYF.

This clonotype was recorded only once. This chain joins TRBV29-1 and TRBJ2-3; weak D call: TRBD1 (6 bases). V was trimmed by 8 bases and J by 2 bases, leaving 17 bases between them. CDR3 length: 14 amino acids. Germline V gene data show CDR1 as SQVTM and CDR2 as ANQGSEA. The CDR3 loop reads CSTKGDGDTDTQYF. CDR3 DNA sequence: TGCAGCACCAAGGGGGACGGTGACACAGATACGCAGTATTTT.

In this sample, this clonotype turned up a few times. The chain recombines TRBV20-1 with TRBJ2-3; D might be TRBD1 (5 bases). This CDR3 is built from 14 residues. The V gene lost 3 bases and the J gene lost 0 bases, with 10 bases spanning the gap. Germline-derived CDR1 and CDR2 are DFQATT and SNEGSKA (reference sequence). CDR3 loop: CSASWTQSTDTQYF. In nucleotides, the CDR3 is TGCAGTGCTAGCTGGACACAAAGCACAGATACGCAGTATTTT.